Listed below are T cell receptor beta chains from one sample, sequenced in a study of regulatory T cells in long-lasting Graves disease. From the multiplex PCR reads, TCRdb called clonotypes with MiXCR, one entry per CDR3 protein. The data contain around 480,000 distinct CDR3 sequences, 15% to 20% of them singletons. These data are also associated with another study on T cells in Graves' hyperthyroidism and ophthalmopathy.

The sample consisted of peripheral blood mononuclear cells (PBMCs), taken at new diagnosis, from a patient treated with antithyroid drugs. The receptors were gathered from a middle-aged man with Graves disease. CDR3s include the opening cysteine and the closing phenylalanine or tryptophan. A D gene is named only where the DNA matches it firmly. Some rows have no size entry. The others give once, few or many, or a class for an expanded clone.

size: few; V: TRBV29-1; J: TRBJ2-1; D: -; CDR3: CSVEATPQSSYNEQFF; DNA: TGCAGCGTTGAAGCGACTCCTCAGAGCTCCTACAATGAGCAGTTCTTC
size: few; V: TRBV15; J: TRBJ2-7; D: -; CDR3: CATSSDDRSSYEQYF; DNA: TGTGCCACCAGCAGCGATGACAGGAGCTCCTACGAGCAGTACTTC
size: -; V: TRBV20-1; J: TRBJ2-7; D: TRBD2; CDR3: CSARTSLASYEQYF; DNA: TGCAGTGCCAGGACTAGCCTCGCATCCTACGAGCAGTACTTC
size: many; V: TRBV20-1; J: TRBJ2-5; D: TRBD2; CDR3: CSARDRLAGGAETQYF; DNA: TGCAGTGCTAGAGATAGGCTAGCGGGAGGCGCAGAGACCCAGTACTTC
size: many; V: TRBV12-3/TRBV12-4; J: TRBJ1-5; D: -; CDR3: CASSLRADNQPQHF; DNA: TGTGCCAGCAGTTTACGGGCGGACAATCAGCCCCAGCATTTT
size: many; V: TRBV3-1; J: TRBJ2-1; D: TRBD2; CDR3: CASSQPRRTSSYNEQFF; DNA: TGTGCCAGCAGCCAACCTCGCAGGACTAGCTCCTACAATGAGCAGTTCTTC
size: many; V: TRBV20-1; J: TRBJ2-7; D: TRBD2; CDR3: CSATIAGGLDEQYF; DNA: TGCAGTGCTACTATAGCGGGAGGTCTAGACGAGCAGTACTTC
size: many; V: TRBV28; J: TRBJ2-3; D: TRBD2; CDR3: CASSLGGVPDTQYF; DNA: TGTGCCAGCAGTCTTGGGGGGGTTCCAGATACGCAGTATTTT
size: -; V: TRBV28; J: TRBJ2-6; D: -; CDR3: CASSDIIGANVLTF; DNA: TGTGCCAGCAGTGATATAATTGGGGCCAACGTCCTGACTTTC
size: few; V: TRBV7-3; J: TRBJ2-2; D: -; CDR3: CASSPRGGEYTGELFF; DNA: TGTGCCAGCAGCCCCCGGGGTGGGGAATACACCGGGGAGCTGTTTTTT
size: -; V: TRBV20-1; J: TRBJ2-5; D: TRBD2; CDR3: CSARDPLAGTETQYF; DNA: TGCAGTGCTAGAGACCCACTAGCGGGAACAGAGACCCAGTACTTC
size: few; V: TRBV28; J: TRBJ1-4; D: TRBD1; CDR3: CASSLLDRVPTNEKLFF; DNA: TGTGCCAGCAGTTTATTAGACAGGGTGCCAACTAATGAAAAACTGTTTTTT
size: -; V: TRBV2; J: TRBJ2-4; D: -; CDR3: CGSRGLRPYF; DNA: TGTGGTTCACGAGGGCTCCGGCCGTACTTC
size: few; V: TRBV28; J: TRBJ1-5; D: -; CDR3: CASSSQNLAQPQHF; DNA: TGTGCCAGCAGTTCTCAAAACCTGGCTCAGCCCCAGCATTTT
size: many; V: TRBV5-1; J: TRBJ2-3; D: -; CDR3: CASSLIGANTDTQYF; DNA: TGCGCCAGCAGCTTGATAGGGGCAAACACAGATACGCAGTATTTT
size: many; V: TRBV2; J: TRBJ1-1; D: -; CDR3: CASRLQNTEAFF; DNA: TGTGCCAGCAGATTACAGAACACTGAAGCTTTCTTT
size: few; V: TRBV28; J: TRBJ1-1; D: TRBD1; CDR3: CASSSPTGETEAFF; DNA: TGTGCCAGCAGTTCGCCTACAGGGGAGACTGAAGCTTTCTTT
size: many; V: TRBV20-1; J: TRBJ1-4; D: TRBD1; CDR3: CSASGTGAEKLFF; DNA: TGCAGTGCTAGTGGGACAGGGGCTGAAAAACTGTTTTTT
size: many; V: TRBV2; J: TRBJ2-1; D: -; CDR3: CASSGISGVYNEQFF; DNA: TGTGCCAGCAGTGGTATTAGCGGAGTTTACAATGAGCAGTTCTTC
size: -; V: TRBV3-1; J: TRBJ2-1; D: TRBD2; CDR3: CASSRLAGVKKQFF; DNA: TGTGCCAGCAGCCGCCTAGCGGGAGTTAAGAAGCAGTTCTTC
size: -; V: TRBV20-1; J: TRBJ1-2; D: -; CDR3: CSARAAENYGYTF; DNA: TGCAGTGCTAGAGCGGCAGAAAACTATGGCTACACCTTC
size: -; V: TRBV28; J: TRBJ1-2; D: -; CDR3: CASKRAGVGTGGRGYTF; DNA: TGTGCCAGCAAGAGAGCGGGAGTTGGCACCGGGGGCAGGGGCTACACCTTC
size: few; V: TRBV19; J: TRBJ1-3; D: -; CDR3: CASSSWTAYNSGNTIYF; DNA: TGTGCCAGTAGCTCATGGACAGCATATAACTCTGGAAACACCATATATTTT
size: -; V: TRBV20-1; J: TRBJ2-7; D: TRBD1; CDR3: CSTLTGPYEQYF; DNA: TGCAGTACCTTGACAGGGCCCTACGAGCAGTACTTC